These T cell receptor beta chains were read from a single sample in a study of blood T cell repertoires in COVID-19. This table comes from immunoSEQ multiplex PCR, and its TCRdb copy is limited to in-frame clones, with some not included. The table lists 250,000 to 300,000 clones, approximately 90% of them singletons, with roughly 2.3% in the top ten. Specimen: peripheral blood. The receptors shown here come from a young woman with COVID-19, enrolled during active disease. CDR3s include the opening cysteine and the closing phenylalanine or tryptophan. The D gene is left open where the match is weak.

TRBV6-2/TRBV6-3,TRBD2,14,CASSYSAGPYEQYF
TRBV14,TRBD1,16,CASSPPTGLSYNEQFF
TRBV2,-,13,CASSAGGYAEAFF
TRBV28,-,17,CASSLRFGSTGNQPQHF
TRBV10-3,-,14,CAISLQGGGETQYF
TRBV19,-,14,CASSMERDSGELFF
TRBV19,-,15,CASSIVSGGNYEQYF
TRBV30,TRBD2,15,CAWSLEREDEYEQYF
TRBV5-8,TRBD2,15,CASRRESGSYNEQFF
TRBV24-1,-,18,CATSDLPGWRGGNQPQHF
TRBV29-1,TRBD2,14,CSVKGGRGSYEQYF
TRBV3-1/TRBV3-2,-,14,CASSQQWSNYGYTF
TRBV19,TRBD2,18,CASSIIGLADHYTGELFF
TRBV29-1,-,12,CSVDELNTEAFF
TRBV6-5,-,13,CASSRGPSYEQYF
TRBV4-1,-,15,CASSQTLTANYGYTF
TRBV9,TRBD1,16,CASSPRGGAGNYGYTF
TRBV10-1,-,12,CASRARQRPQHF
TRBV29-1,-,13,CSVAGTDFYGYTF
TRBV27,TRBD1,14,CANSLGQGVNGYTF
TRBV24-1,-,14,CATSAGGSNQPQHF
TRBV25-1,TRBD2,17,CASSEYSGLAGGDTQYF
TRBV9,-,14,CASKRGPRNTEAFF
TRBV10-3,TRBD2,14,CAAQTSGSSYEQYF
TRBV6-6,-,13,CASSSPSGNTIYF
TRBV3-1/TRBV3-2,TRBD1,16,CASSLRTGGNTGELFF
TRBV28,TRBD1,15,CASSDRGLSYNEQFF
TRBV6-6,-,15,CASGNQGSYNSPLHF
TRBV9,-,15,CASSVDPGVNTEAFF
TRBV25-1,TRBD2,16,CASSEGRVTRQETQYF